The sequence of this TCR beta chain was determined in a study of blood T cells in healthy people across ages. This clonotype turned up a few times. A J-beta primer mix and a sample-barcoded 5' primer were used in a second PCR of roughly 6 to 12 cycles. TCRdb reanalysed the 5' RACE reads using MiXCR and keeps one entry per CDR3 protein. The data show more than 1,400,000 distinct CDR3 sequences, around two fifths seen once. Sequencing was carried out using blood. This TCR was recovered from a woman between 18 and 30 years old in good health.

The CDR3 DNA reads as TGCAGCGTGGCAGCCTCGAACACTGAAGCTTTCTTT. This translates into CSVAASNTEAFF. This chain joins TRBV29-1 and TRBJ1-1; no clear D. The CDR3 covers 12 residues. Deletions cut 6 bases from V and 1 base from J, with 9 bases between. Germline values: CDR1 SQVTM, CDR2 ANQGSEA.